This T cell receptor (beta chain) was captured in a study of blood T cell repertoires in COVID-19. About the study: The United States, Italy and Spain supplied acute and convalescent COVID-19 samples. Sources were T cells, B-cell-depleted T cells, or PBMCs; the material itself was cDNA or gDNA.

This clone was picked up many times. The CDR3 is 15 amino acids. Germline lookup yields CDR1 MGHRA and CDR2 YSYEKL. Unmatched junction bases numbered 17, after V lost 10 bases and J lost 6 bases. In the authors' workflow: Nucleated cell counts were estimated from reference gene primer amplification. Sequenced by immunoSEQ multiplex PCR; TCRdb stores in-frame clones only, minus some. The V and J calls and clone size are taken from that table; D and trimming were inferred from the DNA. The table lists 300,000 to 450,000 clones, around 84% of them singletons. The chain combines TRBV4-1 with TRBJ2-7; TRBD1 matches 8 bases. The specimen was peripheral blood. The receptor was derived from a human donor with acute or convalescent COVID-19. The donor label of this sample is uncertain. This CDR3 reads CATRLTPGQVFEQYF. Here the CDR3 DNA reads TGCGCCACCCGACTGACCCCGGGACAGGTTTTCGAGCAGTACTTC.